This T cell receptor (beta chain) originates from a study of blood T cell repertoires in COVID-19. Study-wide background: From the United States, Italy and Spain came samples of acute and convalescent COVID-19. Nucleic acid was either cDNA or gDNA, and it came from T cells, B-cell-depleted T cells, or PBMCs.

V lost 7 bases and J lost 1, with 10 bases in between. The CDR3 is made up of 12 amino acids. Germline loops: CDR1 SQVTM, CDR2 ANQGSEA. In the original analysis: Amplification of reference gene primers was used by the study to estimate nucleated cell counts. Assay: immunoSEQ multiplex PCR; the TCRdb copy retains only in-frame clones and omits some. For V, J and clone size, that table is used; D and trimming come from the DNA. Seen here are 280,000 or so clones, roughly 85% observed once, and the top ten hold roughly 14%. The sample comprised peripheral blood. The J gene is TRBJ2-5, the V gene TRBV29-1; D perhaps matches TRBD1 (6 bases). This TCR derives from a human donor in a cohort sampled during active COVID-19. The CDR3 DNA follows: TGCAGCGGGGGACAAATCCAAGAGACCCAGTACTTC. Translated: CSGGQIQETQYF.